This T cell receptor beta chain was sequenced in a study of cytomegalovirus exposure and HLA in healthy donors. In the study overall: Early on, a data release was issued that held about 85 million unique TCRs from HLA-typed donors. Study findings and constraints: According to an earlier analysis, most TCR beta V segments yielded productive rearrangements about 90% or about 30% of the time.

The PCR made use of 60 Vbeta and 13 Jbeta primers. Clones were read by immunoSEQ multiplex PCR, and TCRdb kept only the in-frame ones, dropping some. Of about 140,000 clones listed, around 83% are singletons. About this clone itself: The antigen is not known.

The CDR3 has 19 amino acids. Germline CDR1 is MDHEN and CDR2 is SYDVKM. Unmatched junction bases numbered 12, after V lost 2 bases and J lost 3 bases. This chain joins TRBV28 and TRBJ2-1, with TRBD2 identical over 11 bases. Sequencing was done on a sample of PBMCs. The source is a male donor in good health and CMV-seropositive. The CDR3 spells CASSLPLAGGGTFYNEQFF. CDR3 in DNA: TGTGCCAGCAGTTTACCGCTAGCGGGAGGTGGTACTTTCTACAATGAGCAGTTCTTC.